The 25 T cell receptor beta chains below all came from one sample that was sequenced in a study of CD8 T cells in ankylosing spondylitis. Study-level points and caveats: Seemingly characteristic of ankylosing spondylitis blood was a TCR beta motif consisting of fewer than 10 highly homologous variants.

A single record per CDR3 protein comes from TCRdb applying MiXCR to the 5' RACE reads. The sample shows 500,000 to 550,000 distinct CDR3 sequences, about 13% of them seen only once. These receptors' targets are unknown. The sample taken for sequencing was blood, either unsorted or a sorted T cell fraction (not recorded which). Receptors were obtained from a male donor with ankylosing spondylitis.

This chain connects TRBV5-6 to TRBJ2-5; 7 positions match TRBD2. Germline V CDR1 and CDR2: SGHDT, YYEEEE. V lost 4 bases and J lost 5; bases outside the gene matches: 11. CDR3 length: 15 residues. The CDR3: CASSRREMGGETQYF. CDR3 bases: TGTGCCAGCAGCCGGAGGGAGATGGGGGGGGAGACCCAGTACTTC.

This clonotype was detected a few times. This CDR3 reads CASWDRESGEAFF. As DNA, the CDR3 is TGCGCCAGTTGGGACAGGGAGTCAGGTGAAGCTTTCTTT. This chain links TRBV10-1 with TRBJ1-1; 9 bases agree with TRBD1. The CDR3 has 13 amino acids. Germline lookup yields CDR1 WNHNN and CDR2 SYGVQD (reference sequence). The V gene end was trimmed by 9 bases and the J gene end by 7 bases; junction bases not matched to a gene: 9.

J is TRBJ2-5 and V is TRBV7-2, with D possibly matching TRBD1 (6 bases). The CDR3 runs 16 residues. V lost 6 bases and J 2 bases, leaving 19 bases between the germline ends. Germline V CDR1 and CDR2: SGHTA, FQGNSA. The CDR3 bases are TGTGCCAGCAGTCTCGGCCGGGCAGGGGTTCAAGAGACCCAGTACTTC. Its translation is CASSLGRAGVQETQYF.

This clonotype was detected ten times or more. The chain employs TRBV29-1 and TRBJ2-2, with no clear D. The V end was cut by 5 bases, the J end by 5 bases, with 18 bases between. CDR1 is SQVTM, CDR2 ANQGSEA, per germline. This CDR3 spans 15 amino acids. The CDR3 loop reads CSVISGYVDTGELFF. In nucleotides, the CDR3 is TGCAGCGTTATATCGGGCTACGTAGATACCGGGGAGCTGTTTTTT.

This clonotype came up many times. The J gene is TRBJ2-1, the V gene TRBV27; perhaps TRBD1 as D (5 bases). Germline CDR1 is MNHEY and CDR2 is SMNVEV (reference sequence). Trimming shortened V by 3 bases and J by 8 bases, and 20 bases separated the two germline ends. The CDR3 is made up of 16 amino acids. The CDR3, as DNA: TGTGCCAGCAGTTTTGTCAGGGCTCGTTCTAAGGATGAGCAGTTCTTC. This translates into CASSFVRARSKDEQFF.

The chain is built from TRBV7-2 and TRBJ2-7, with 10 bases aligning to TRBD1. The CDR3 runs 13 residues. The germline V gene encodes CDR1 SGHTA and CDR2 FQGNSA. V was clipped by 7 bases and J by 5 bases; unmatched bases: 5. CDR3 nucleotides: TGTGCCAGCACGCGGGACAGGGGAAACGAGCAGTACTTC. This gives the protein CASTRDRGNEQYF.

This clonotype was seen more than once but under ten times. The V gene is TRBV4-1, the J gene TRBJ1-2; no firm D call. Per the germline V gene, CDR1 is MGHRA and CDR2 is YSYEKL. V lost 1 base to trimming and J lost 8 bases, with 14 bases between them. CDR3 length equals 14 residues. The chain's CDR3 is CASSQARVGTGYTF. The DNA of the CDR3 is TGCGCCAGCAGCCAAGCCCGCGTAGGAACGGGCTACACCTTC.

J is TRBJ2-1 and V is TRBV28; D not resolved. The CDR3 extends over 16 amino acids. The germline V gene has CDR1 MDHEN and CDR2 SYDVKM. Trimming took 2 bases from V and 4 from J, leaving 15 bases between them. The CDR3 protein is CASSLPVGQAYNEQFF. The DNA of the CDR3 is TGTGCCAGCAGTTTACCAGTTGGCCAGGCATACAATGAGCAGTTCTTC.

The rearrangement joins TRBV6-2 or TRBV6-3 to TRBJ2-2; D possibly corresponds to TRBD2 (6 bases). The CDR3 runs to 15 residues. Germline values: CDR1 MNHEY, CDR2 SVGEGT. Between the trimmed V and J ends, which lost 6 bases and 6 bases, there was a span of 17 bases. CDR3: CASRPGSGGAGELFF. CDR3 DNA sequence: TGTGCCAGCAGACCCGGGAGTGGTGGTGCCGGGGAGCTGTTTTTT.

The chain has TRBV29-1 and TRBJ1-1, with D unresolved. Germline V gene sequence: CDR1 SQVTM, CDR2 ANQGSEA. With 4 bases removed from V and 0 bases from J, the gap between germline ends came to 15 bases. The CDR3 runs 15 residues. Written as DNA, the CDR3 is TGCAGCGTTGCTCCGGGTCTAGTTATGAACACTGAAGCTTTCTTT. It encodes CSVAPGLVMNTEAFF.

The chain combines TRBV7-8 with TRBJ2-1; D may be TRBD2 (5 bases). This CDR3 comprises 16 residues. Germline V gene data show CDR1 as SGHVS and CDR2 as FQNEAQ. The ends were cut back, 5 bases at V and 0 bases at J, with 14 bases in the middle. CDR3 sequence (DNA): TGTGCCAGCAGCCTTAGAGATGCGGGCTCCTACAATGAGCAGTTCTTC. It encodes CASSLRDAGSYNEQFF.

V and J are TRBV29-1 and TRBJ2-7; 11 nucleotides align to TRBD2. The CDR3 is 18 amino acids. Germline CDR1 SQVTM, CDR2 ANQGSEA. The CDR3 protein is CITTPGLAESQESYEQYF. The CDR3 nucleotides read TGCATCACTACCCCGGGACTAGCGGAATCCCAGGAGTCCTACGAGCAGTACTTC.

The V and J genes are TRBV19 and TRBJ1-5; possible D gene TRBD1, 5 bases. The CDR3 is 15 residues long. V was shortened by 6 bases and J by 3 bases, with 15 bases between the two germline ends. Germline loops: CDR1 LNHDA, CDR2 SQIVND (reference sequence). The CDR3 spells CASSRQPGFNQPQHF. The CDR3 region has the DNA TGTGCCAGTAGCCGACAGCCGGGGTTCAATCAGCCCCAGCATTTT.

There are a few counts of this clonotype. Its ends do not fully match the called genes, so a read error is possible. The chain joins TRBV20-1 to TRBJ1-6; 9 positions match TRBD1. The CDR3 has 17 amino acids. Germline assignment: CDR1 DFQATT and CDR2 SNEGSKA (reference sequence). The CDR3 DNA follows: TGCAGTGCTAGAGATCTACAGGGGGCTTCCTTTAATTCACCCCTCCACTTT. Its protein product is CSARDLQGASFNSPLHF.

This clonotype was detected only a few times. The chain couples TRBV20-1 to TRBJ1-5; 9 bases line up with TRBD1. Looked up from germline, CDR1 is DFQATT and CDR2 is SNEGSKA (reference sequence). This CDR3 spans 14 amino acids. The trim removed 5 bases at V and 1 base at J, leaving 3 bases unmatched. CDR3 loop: CSAGTGRSNQPQHF. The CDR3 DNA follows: TGCAGTGCTGGGACAGGGAGGAGCAATCAGCCCCAGCATTTT.

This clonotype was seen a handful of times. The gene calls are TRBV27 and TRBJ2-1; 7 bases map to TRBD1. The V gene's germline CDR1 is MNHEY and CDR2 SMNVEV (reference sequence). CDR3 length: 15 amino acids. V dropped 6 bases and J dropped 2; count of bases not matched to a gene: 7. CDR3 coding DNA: TGTGCCAGCAGCAACACAGGGGAGACCTACAATGAGCAGTTCTTC. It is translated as CASSNTGETYNEQFF.

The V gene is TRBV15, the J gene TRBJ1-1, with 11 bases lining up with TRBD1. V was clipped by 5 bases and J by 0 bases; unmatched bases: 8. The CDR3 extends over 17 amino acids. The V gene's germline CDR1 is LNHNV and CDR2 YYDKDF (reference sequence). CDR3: CATSPDRGRSMNTEAFF. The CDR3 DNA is TGTGCCACCAGCCCGGACAGGGGGCGAAGTATGAACACTGAAGCTTTCTTT.

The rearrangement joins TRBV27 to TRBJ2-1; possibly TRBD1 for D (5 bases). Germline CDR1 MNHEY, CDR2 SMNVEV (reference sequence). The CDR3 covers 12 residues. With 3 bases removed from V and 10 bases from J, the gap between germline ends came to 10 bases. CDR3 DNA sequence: TGTGCCAGCAGTTTCCAGGGCGGAGAGCAGTTCTTC. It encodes CASSFQGGEQFF.

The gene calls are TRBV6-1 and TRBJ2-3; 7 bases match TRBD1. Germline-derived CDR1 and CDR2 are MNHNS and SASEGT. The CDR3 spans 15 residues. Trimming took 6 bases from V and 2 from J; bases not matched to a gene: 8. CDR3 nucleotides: TGTGCCAGCAGCGCAGGGGGTTCCTACACAGATACGCAGTATTTT. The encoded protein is CASSAGGSYTDTQYF.

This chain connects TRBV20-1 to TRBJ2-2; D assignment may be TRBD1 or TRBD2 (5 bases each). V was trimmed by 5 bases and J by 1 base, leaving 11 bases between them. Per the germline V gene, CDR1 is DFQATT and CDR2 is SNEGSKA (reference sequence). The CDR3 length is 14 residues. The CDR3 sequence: CSAPGRRNTGELFF. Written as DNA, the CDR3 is TGCAGTGCTCCGGGGCGTCGGAACACCGGGGAGCTGTTTTTT.

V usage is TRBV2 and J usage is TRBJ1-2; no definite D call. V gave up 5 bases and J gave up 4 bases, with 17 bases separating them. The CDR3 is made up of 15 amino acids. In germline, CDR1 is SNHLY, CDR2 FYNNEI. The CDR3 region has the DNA TGTGCCAGCAGTATTAAACGCGATTTCAGCTATGGCTACACCTTC. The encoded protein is CASSIKRDFSYGYTF.

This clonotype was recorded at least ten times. In DNA, the CDR3 is TGTGCCAGCAGCTCCCCCCGGAGCTCCTACAATGAGCAGTTCTTC. It encodes CASSSPRSSYNEQFF. V and J are TRBV11-2 and TRBJ2-1; D is unclear. The V and J ends lost 4 bases and 0 bases respectively, with 10 bases between them. Germline values: CDR1 SGHAT, CDR2 FQNNGV. CDR3 length: 15 amino acids.

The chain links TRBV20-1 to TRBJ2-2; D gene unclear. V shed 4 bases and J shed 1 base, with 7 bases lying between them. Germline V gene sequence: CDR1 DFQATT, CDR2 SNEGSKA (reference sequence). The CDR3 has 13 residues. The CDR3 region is CSAMPGNTGELFF. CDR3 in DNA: TGCAGTGCTATGCCAGGGAACACCGGGGAGCTGTTTTTT.

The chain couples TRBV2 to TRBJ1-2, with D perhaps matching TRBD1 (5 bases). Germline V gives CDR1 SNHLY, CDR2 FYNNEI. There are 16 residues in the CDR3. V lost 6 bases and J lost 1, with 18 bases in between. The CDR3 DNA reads TGTGCCAGCAGCCCCGGGACCCTCGGCGGTAACTATGGCTACACCTTC. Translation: CASSPGTLGGNYGYTF.

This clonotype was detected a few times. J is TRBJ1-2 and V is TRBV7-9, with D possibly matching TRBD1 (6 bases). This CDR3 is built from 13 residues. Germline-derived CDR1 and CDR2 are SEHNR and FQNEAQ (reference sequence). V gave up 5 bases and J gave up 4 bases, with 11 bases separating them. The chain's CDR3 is CASSPTGFYGYTF. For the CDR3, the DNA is TGTGCCAGCAGCCCGACAGGCTTCTATGGCTACACCTTC.